These T cell receptor beta chains were read from a single sample in a study of human T cells and chemical hapten exposure. Each CDR3 protein is one row after TCRdb ran MiXCR on the RACE reads. The sample carries 130,000 or so distinct CDR3 sequences, about 8.2% recorded once. Sequenced material: whole blood. These receptors came from a male donor in good health. Some clones in this sample may be carry-over from other donors' samples. The CDR3 runs from the conserved cysteine through the conserved F or W. A D gene is named only where the DNA matches it firmly. Clone size is stated in some rows and not others, as once, few, many or a class when expanded.

j_gene: TRBJ1-5
abundance: NA
v_gene: TRBV7-2
d_gene: TRBD1
CDR3nt: TGTGCCAGCAGCTTAGACGGGACAGGAGATCAGCCCCAGCATTTT
CDR3aa: CASSLDGTGDQPQHF

j_gene: TRBJ2-7
abundance: few
v_gene: TRBV20-1
d_gene: NA
CDR3nt: TGCAGTGCCCGGACAAGGTCCTACGAGCAGTACTTC
CDR3aa: CSARTRSYEQYF

j_gene: TRBJ1-6
abundance: NA
v_gene: TRBV2
d_gene: NA
CDR3nt: TGTGCCAGCAGCGAGGGGTTCTCCTATAATTCACCCCTCCACTTT
CDR3aa: CASSEGFSYNSPLHF

j_gene: TRBJ2-3
abundance: NA
v_gene: TRBV9
d_gene: TRBD1
CDR3nt: TGTGCCAGCAGCGTAGAGGACAGGGGGGTTGGAGGCACAGATACGCAGTATTTT
CDR3aa: CASSVEDRGVGGTDTQYF

j_gene: TRBJ1-1
abundance: many
v_gene: TRBV12-5
d_gene: NA
CDR3nt: TGTGCTAGTGGTTTGGGGGTTTACACTGAAGCTTTCTTT
CDR3aa: CASGLGVYTEAFF

j_gene: TRBJ1-3
abundance: many
v_gene: TRBV7-9
d_gene: NA
CDR3nt: TGTGCCAGCAGCTTAGCAAGCAGGGTTTTCTCTGGAAACACCATATATTTT
CDR3aa: CASSLASRVFSGNTIYF

j_gene: TRBJ2-7
abundance: NA
v_gene: TRBV5-1
d_gene: TRBD1
CDR3nt: TGCGCCAGCAGCTTCACCGGGACAGGGCAGTACGAGCAGTACTTC
CDR3aa: CASSFTGTGQYEQYF

j_gene: TRBJ1-5
abundance: many
v_gene: TRBV27
d_gene: NA
CDR3nt: TGTGCCAGCAGCCTACAGGGCTGGAGCAATCAGCCCCAGCATTTT
CDR3aa: CASSLQGWSNQPQHF

j_gene: TRBJ1-1
abundance: few
v_gene: TRBV6-1
d_gene: NA
CDR3nt: TGTGCCAGCAGTGAAAAGACAGGGAACACTGAAGCTTTCTTT
CDR3aa: CASSEKTGNTEAFF

j_gene: TRBJ2-7
abundance: few
v_gene: TRBV4-1
d_gene: NA
CDR3nt: TGCGCCAGCAGCCAAGTTCTCGGCTACGAGCAGTACTTC
CDR3aa: CASSQVLGYEQYF

j_gene: TRBJ1-5
abundance: many
v_gene: TRBV27
d_gene: TRBD1
CDR3nt: TGTGCCAGCAGTTCCCACAGGGGTGGGAAGCCCCAGCATTTT
CDR3aa: CASSSHRGGKPQHF

j_gene: TRBJ2-1
abundance: many
v_gene: TRBV7-9
d_gene: TRBD2
CDR3nt: TGTGCCAGCAGCTTCCCTAGCGGGAGAGACAATGAGCAGTTCTTC
CDR3aa: CASSFPSGRDNEQFF

j_gene: TRBJ2-1
abundance: NA
v_gene: TRBV9
d_gene: TRBD2
CDR3nt: TGTGCCAGCAGCGTAGCGGGAGGGATCGATGAGCAGTTCTTC
CDR3aa: CASSVAGGIDEQFF

j_gene: TRBJ2-7
abundance: NA
v_gene: TRBV5-1
d_gene: NA
CDR3nt: TGCGCCAGCAGCTTGGGGCAGCCCTTCTCCGAGCAGTACTTC
CDR3aa: CASSLGQPFSEQYF

j_gene: TRBJ1-6
abundance: few
v_gene: TRBV12-3/TRBV12-4
d_gene: NA
CDR3nt: TGTGCCAGCAGTTTAGCCCCGACCCCCCTCCACTTT
CDR3aa: CASSLAPTPLHF

j_gene: TRBJ2-4
abundance: many
v_gene: TRBV3-1
d_gene: TRBD2
CDR3nt: TGTGCCAGCAGCCCCCAAATAGCGGGAGCGGCCAAAAACATTCAGTACTTC
CDR3aa: CASSPQIAGAAKNIQYF

j_gene: TRBJ2-3
abundance: many
v_gene: TRBV6-5
d_gene: NA
CDR3nt: TGTGCCAGCAGTTTAAACAGGGCCGGTAACCAAGATACGCAGTATTTT
CDR3aa: CASSLNRAGNQDTQYF

j_gene: TRBJ1-6
abundance: few
v_gene: TRBV7-3
d_gene: TRBD1
CDR3nt: TGTGCCAGCAGCCGGACAGGGTGGAATTCACCCCTCCACTTT
CDR3aa: CASSRTGWNSPLHF

j_gene: TRBJ1-1
abundance: few
v_gene: TRBV7-9
d_gene: NA
CDR3nt: TGTGCCAGCAGCTATCTGCGGACTGAAGCTTTCTTT
CDR3aa: CASSYLRTEAFF

j_gene: TRBJ2-1
abundance: few
v_gene: TRBV7-9
d_gene: TRBD2
CDR3nt: TGTGCCAGCAGCACCGGACTAGCGGAGAACCTTGACAATGAGCAGTTCTTC
CDR3aa: CASSTGLAENLDNEQFF

j_gene: TRBJ1-6
abundance: NA
v_gene: TRBV2
d_gene: TRBD1
CDR3nt: TGTGCCAGCAGTAGGGACAGGACCTCTTCACCCCTCCACTTT
CDR3aa: CASSRDRTSSPLHF

j_gene: TRBJ2-1
abundance: few
v_gene: TRBV29-1
d_gene: NA
CDR3nt: TGCAGCGTAGGGCCGGGCGCCTACAATGAGCAGTTCTTC
CDR3aa: CSVGPGAYNEQFF

j_gene: TRBJ2-7
abundance: few
v_gene: TRBV14
d_gene: TRBD1
CDR3nt: TGTGCCAGCAGCCCTCACACTTCACCGGGACAGCCCACTAGAGAGCAGTACTTC
CDR3aa: CASSPHTSPGQPTREQYF

j_gene: TRBJ1-5
abundance: few
v_gene: TRBV5-1
d_gene: TRBD1
CDR3nt: TGCGCCAGCAGCTTGGCCATGCGAAGGAGGGGGCCCTCTCAAAGTGTTGTGCGCAATCAGCCCCAGCATTTT
CDR3aa: CASSLAMRRRGPSQSVVRNQPQHF

j_gene: TRBJ2-1
abundance: many
v_gene: TRBV6-5
d_gene: NA
CDR3nt: TGTGCCAGCAGTTACGAGTTAGCGGTCTATTCGAAAAATGAGCAGTTCTTC
CDR3aa: CASSYELAVYSKNEQFF

j_gene: TRBJ1-4
abundance: once
v_gene: TRBV27
d_gene: NA
CDR3nt: TGTGCCAGCAGCCTGCGGACAAATGAAAAACTGTTTTTT
CDR3aa: CASSLRTNEKLFF

j_gene: TRBJ1-2
abundance: NA
v_gene: TRBV2
d_gene: NA
CDR3nt: TGTGCCAGCAGTGAGGATAGGGCTAACTATGGCTACACCTTC
CDR3aa: CASSEDRANYGYTF

j_gene: TRBJ2-3
abundance: many
v_gene: TRBV15
d_gene: NA
CDR3nt: TGTGCCACCAGCAGAGGCAGCTTTACAGATACGCAGTATTTT
CDR3aa: CATSRGSFTDTQYF

j_gene: TRBJ1-1
abundance: NA
v_gene: TRBV6-1
d_gene: TRBD1
CDR3nt: TGTGCCAGCAGTGGGGACAGGGTGAAGACTGAAGCTTTCTTT
CDR3aa: CASSGDRVKTEAFF

j_gene: TRBJ1-2
abundance: many
v_gene: TRBV10-3
d_gene: NA
CDR3nt: TGTGCCATCAGCAGGGTAGATGGCTACACCTTC
CDR3aa: CAISRVDGYTF

j_gene: TRBJ2-7
abundance: many
v_gene: TRBV2
d_gene: NA
CDR3nt: TGTGCCAGCAGTGAGACAGCGGTATCCTACGAGCAGTACTTC
CDR3aa: CASSETAVSYEQYF